Following are 26 T cell receptor beta chains from one sample sequenced in a study of post-analysis software for immune sequencing data (dated by TCRdb to the mid-2010s). Broad study findings and their caveats: Patients showed significantly higher frequencies than controls for a handful of TRBV segments, among them TRBV5-6, TRBV5-1 and TRBV20-1.

No antigen has been identified for these receptors. Library preparation was by PCR. The sequencer was an Illumina HiSeq 2500. To reduce PCR and sequencing biases, unique molecular identifiers were built into the TCR beta cDNA libraries. TCRdb trimmed public reads at Q25 via fastp, called clones via MiXCR and kept in-frame beta chains. A single entry per CDR3 protein holds the most common genes and DNA from its merged rows. The sample table contains around 700,000 distinct CDR3 sequences; only one count was recorded for 59% of them. The biggest ten clones account for approximately 10% of the sample. Sequencing used blood. The origin of the receptors is a girl aged 2 to 9 with multiple sclerosis.

The chain uses TRBV20-1 and TRBJ2-7; D possibly corresponds to TRBD2 (5 bases). V lost 5 bases and J 0 bases, leaving 11 bases between the germline ends. The CDR3 covers 13 residues. Per the germline V gene, CDR1 is DFQATT and CDR2 is SNEGSKA (reference sequence). The CDR3 sequence: CSAGLGISYEQYF. CDR3 nucleotide sequence: TGCAGTGCTGGACTCGGGATCTCCTACGAGCAGTACTTC.

The DNA for the CDR3 is TGCAGCACGGTCGGGCCCGTCCAGCCGAGATCCAATAACTATGGCTACACCTTC. This codes for CSTVGPVQPRSNNYGYTF. The chain employs TRBV29-1 and TRBJ1-2; D is unclear. The CDR3 has 18 residues. Trimming stripped 8 bases from V and 1 base from J, with 29 bases between. Germline values: CDR1 SQVTM, CDR2 ANQGSEA.

V usage is TRBV12-3 or TRBV12-4 and J usage is TRBJ1-2, with D perhaps matching TRBD1 (5 bases). This CDR3 spans 22 amino acids. The ends were cut back, 0 bases at V and 4 bases at J, with 33 bases in the middle. The CDR3: CASSLAGIRTTSAEGPTYGYTF. CDR3 nucleotides: TGTGCCAGCAGTTTAGCCGGGATACGTACCACCTCAGCGGAGGGGCCTACCTATGGCTACACCTTC.

V and J are TRBV28 and TRBJ2-1; 9 bases line up with TRBD2. CDR1 is MDHEN, CDR2 SYDVKM, per germline. With V trimmed by 2 bases and J by 9 bases, 5 bases remained unmatched. This CDR3 is built from 14 residues. The CDR3, as DNA: TGTGCCAGCAGTTTAAGTCTAGCGGGGCGTGAGCAGTTCTTC. It is translated as CASSLSLAGREQFF. The complete variable domain, with remaining parts taken from reference TRBV28 and TRBJ2-1, reads DVKVTQSSRYLVKRTGEKVFLECVQDMDHENMFWYRQDPGLGLRLIYFSYDVKMKEKGDIPEGYSVSREKKERFSLILESASTNQTSMYLCASSLSLAGREQFFGPGTRLTVL.

This clonotype was picked up a small number of times. This chain connects TRBV2 to TRBJ2-3, with no clear D. Trimming removed 0 bases from V and 2 bases from J, with 6 bases in between. Per the germline V gene, CDR1 is SNHLY and CDR2 is FYNNEI. The CDR3 has 14 amino acids. In nucleotides, the CDR3 is TGTGCCAGCAGTGAAGCTGTTGACACAGATACGCAGTATTTT. This codes for CASSEAVDTDTQYF.

This clonotype was detected only a few times. The chain uses TRBV4-3 and TRBJ2-5; no reliable D call. The germline CDR1 and CDR2 sequences are LGHNA and YSLEER. CDR3 length: 13 residues. V was shortened by 3 bases and J by 5 bases, with 10 bases between the two germline ends. CDR3 nucleotides: TGCGCCAGCAGCCATGGGTTGTGGGAGACCCAGTACTTC. As protein: CASSHGLWETQYF.

The chain is built from TRBV11-2 and TRBJ2-3; maybe TRBD1 (6 bases). The CDR3 covers 13 residues. V lost 5 bases and J 9 bases, leaving 15 bases between the germline ends. CDR1 is SGHAT and CDR2 is FQNNGV in the germline V gene. The CDR3 region is CASSPLWGQTQYF. CDR3 coding DNA: TGTGCCAGCAGCCCCCTCTGGGGGCAAACGCAGTATTTT.

The V gene is TRBV20-1, the J gene TRBJ2-1; 8 nucleotides line up with TRBD1. This CDR3 has 14 amino acids. The germline CDR1 and CDR2 sequences are DFQATT and SNEGSKA (reference sequence). J was trimmed by 4 bases and V by 1 base; bases with no gene match: 3. For the CDR3, the DNA is TGCAGTGCTAGAGTCAGGACAGGGTACAATGAGCAGTTCTTC. Translation: CSARVRTGYNEQFF.

This clonotype has a handful of counts. The V gene is TRBV7-9, the J gene TRBJ2-7; tentative D call: TRBD2 (6 bases). V lost 8 bases and J lost 3, with 14 bases in between. Per the germline V gene, CDR1 is SEHNR and CDR2 is FQNEAQ (reference sequence). The CDR3 sequence is 13 residues long. In DNA, the CDR3 is TGTGCCAGCGCCCACGGGACTCTCTACGAGCAGTACTTC. Its translation: CASAHGTLYEQYF.

This clonotype showed up just a few times. This chain connects TRBV20-1 to TRBJ2-3, with 14 bases matching TRBD2. The CDR3 sequence is 13 residues long. Germline CDR1 reads DFQATT; CDR2 reads SNEGSKA (reference sequence). V shed 5 bases and J 9 bases; nucleotides not matched to a gene: 4. The CDR3: CSAAGTSGGTQYF. The CDR3 nucleotides read TGCAGTGCTGCGGGGACTAGCGGGGGAACGCAGTATTTT.

The V and J genes are TRBV15 and TRBJ2-1; TRBD2 aligns across 10 bases. The V and J ends lost 0 bases and 6 bases, in that order; junction bases with no gene match: 5. The germline V gene encodes CDR1 LNHNV and CDR2 YYDKDF (reference sequence). The length of the CDR3 is 16 residues. CDR3 sequence: CATSRESGRALNEQFF. In nucleotides, the CDR3 is TGTGCCACCAGCAGAGAGAGCGGGAGGGCCCTCAATGAGCAGTTCTTC. Combining the CDR3 with reference TRBV15 and TRBJ2-1 gives the whole variable domain DAMVIQNPRYQVTQFGKPVTLSCSQTLNHNVMYWYQQKSSQAPKLLFHYYDKDFNNEADTPDNFQSRRPNTSFCFLDIRSPGLGDTAMYLCATSRESGRALNEQFFGPGTRLTVL.

V usage is TRBV29-1 and J usage is TRBJ2-1; 10 positions match TRBD2. J lost 6 bases, V lost 2 bases, and 4 bases had no gene match. The CDR3 is 14 amino acids. In germline, CDR1 is SQVTM, CDR2 ANQGSEA. As DNA, the CDR3 is TGCAGCGTTGAATGGACTAGCGGAGGCAATGAGCAGTTCTTC. Translating it yields CSVEWTSGGNEQFF.

This clonotype was seen a handful of times. The chain has TRBV12-3 or TRBV12-4 and TRBJ2-1; 10 bases align to TRBD2. This CDR3 region has 15 residues. After removal of 6 bases from V and 3 bases from J, the junction contained 5 bases not matched to a gene. The CDR3 loop is CASRNLAGGYNEQFF. For the CDR3, the DNA is TGTGCCAGCAGAAATTTAGCGGGGGGCTACAATGAGCAGTTCTTC.

The rearrangement uses TRBV12-3 or TRBV12-4 and TRBJ2-7; maybe TRBD2 (7 bases). Between the trimmed V and J ends, which lost 9 bases and 6 bases, there was a span of 15 bases. This CDR3 spans 12 amino acids. This CDR3 reads CASAGGGGEQYF. The CDR3 DNA is TGTGCCAGTGCCGGGGGAGGGGGCGAGCAGTACTTC.

The chain joins TRBV12-3 or TRBV12-4 to TRBJ2-7; D tentatively reads TRBD1 or TRBD2 (6 bases each). V lost 3 bases to trimming and J lost 6 bases, with 12 bases between them. There are 13 residues in the CDR3. As DNA, the CDR3 is TGTGCCAGCAGTTTTGGGGGGCTGTCCGAGCAGTACTTC. It specifies CASSFGGLSEQYF.

The chain recombines TRBV6-1 with TRBJ1-2; no definite D call. Germline V lookup: CDR1 MNHNS, CDR2 SASEGT. The CDR3 is 14 residues long. V was cut by 4 bases and J by 2 bases, with 11 bases left in between. The CDR3 bases are TGTGCCAGCAGTGGAACTTACGGGAACTATGGCTACACCTTC. This sequence encodes CASSGTYGNYGYTF.

This chain links TRBV4-2 with TRBJ2-3, with a weak D call TRBD1 (5 bases). CDR3 size: 15 residues. The V gene's germline CDR1 is LGHNA and CDR2 YNFKEQ. The germline V and J ends were trimmed by 3 bases and 3 bases, with 13 bases remaining between them. This chain's CDR3 is CASSHPISGTDTQYF. The DNA for the CDR3 is TGTGCCAGCAGCCATCCAATTTCAGGGACAGATACGCAGTATTTT.

This chain uses TRBV6-1 with TRBJ2-5; D might be TRBD2 (5 bases). V lost 4 bases to trimming and J lost 5 bases, with 8 bases between them. This CDR3 spans 12 amino acids. Germline assignment: CDR1 MNHNS and CDR2 SASEGT. CDR3 bases: TGTGCCAGCAGTGGACTATGGGAGACCCAGTACTTC. Translation: CASSGLWETQYF.

This clonotype was seen once. J is TRBJ2-1 and V is TRBV7-2, with D unresolved. The germline V gene has CDR1 SGHTA and CDR2 FQGNSA. With 7 bases removed from V and 0 bases from J, the gap between germline ends came to 13 bases. The length of the CDR3 is 15 residues. The CDR3 is CASTVKGSSYNEQFF. As DNA, the CDR3 is TGTGCCAGCACCGTAAAAGGAAGCTCCTACAATGAGCAGTTCTTC.

The gene calls are TRBV12-3 or TRBV12-4 and TRBJ1-1; 10 positions agree with TRBD1. The CDR3 totals 19 residues. With 0 bases clipped from V and 0 bases from J, the junction kept 10 bases outside the gene matches. The CDR3 sequence: CASSLATGTGDKMNTEAFF. For the CDR3, the DNA is TGTGCCAGCAGTTTAGCGACCGGGACAGGGGACAAGATGAACACTGAAGCTTTCTTT.

V is TRBV27 and J is TRBJ1-2; perhaps TRBD1 as D (5 bases). Germline CDR1 MNHEY, CDR2 SMNVEV (reference sequence). The V gene lost 7 bases and the J gene lost 9 bases, with 24 bases spanning the gap. This CDR3 has 15 amino acids. The CDR3 here is CASTPEGRSGARYTF. The DNA for the CDR3 is TGTGCCAGCACTCCGGAGGGACGCTCCGGGGCTCGCTACACCTTC.

V usage is TRBV12-3 or TRBV12-4 and J usage is TRBJ2-3; a possible D gene is TRBD2 (5 bases). The CDR3 is 15 amino acids. V was cut by 6 bases and J by 3 bases, with 16 bases left in between. The CDR3 coding sequence is TGTGCCAGCAGCCCCCTGATACGGGGTACAGATACGCAGTATTTT. It yields the protein CASSPLIRGTDTQYF.

This clonotype was counted a few times. V is TRBV6-5 and J is TRBJ2-5; a possible D gene is TRBD2 (6 bases). Per germline, CDR1 MNHEY and CDR2 SVGAGI. With 9 bases removed from V and 1 base from J, the gap between germline ends came to 12 bases. This CDR3 comprises 13 residues. The CDR3 DNA reads TGTGCCAGTACTAGGACTATCCAAGAGACCCAGTACTTC. Translated: CASTRTIQETQYF.

This rearrangement joins TRBV10-3 to TRBJ2-3; D is unresolved. With 4 bases removed from V and 0 bases from J, the gap between germline ends came to 8 bases. The CDR3 sequence is 14 residues long. Germline V gene data show CDR1 as ENHRY and CDR2 as SYGVKD. CDR3 in amino acids: CAISGTPSTDTQYF. As DNA, the CDR3 is TGTGCCATCAGTGGTACTCCTAGCACAGATACGCAGTATTTT.

The chain couples TRBV6-2 or TRBV6-3 to TRBJ2-1; D may be TRBD2 (6 bases). CDR3 size: 14 residues. Per the germline V gene, CDR1 is MNHEY and CDR2 is SVGEGT. The germline V and J ends were trimmed by 1 base and 12 bases, with 16 bases remaining between them. The CDR3 bases are TGTGCCAGCAGTTACTGGGGACTGGGTTCCGGGCAGTTCTTC. This translates into CASSYWGLGSGQFF.

This clonotype was seen a few times. The chain recombines TRBV12-3 or TRBV12-4 with TRBJ2-7, with TRBD1 matching over 8 bases. The junction had 2 bases not matched to a gene; V was cut back by 6 bases and J by 1 base. This CDR3 is built from 13 residues. CDR3 region: CASRNRGSYEQYF. In DNA, the CDR3 is TGTGCCAGCAGAAACAGGGGGTCCTACGAGCAGTACTTC.